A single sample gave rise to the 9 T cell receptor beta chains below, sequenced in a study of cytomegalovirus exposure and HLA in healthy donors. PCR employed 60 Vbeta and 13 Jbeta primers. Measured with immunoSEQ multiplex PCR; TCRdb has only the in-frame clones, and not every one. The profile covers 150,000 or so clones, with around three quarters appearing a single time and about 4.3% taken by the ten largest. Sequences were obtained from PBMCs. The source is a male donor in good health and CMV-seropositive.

CDR3 coding DNA: TGTGCCAGTAGTATTCGAGGGAATCAGCCCCAGCATTTT. It encodes CASSIRGNQPQHF. The chain combines TRBV19 with TRBJ1-5; D not certain. CDR1 is LNHDA, CDR2 SQIVND, per germline (reference sequence). The CDR3 runs 13 residues. V was trimmed by 3 bases and J by 4 bases, leaving 7 bases between them.

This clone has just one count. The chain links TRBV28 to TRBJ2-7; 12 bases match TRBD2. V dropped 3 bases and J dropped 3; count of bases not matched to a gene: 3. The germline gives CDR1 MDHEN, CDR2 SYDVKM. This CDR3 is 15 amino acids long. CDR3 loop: CASSFGLAGLYEQYF. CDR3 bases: TGTGCCAGCAGTTTCGGACTAGCGGGGCTCTACGAGCAGTACTTC.

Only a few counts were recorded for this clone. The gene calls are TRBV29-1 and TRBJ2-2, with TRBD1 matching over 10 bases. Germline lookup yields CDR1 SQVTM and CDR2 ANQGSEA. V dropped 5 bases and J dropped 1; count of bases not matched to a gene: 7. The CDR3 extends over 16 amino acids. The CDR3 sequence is CSVPRDRGRNTGELFF. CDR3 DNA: TGCAGCGTTCCTCGGGACAGGGGCCGGAACACCGGGGAGCTGTTTTTT.

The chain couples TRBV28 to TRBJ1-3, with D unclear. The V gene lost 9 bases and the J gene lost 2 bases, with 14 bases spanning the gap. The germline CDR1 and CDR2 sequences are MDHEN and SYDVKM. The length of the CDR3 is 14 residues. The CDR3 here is CASTRPGAGNTIYF. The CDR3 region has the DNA TGTGCCAGTACTAGACCCGGGGCTGGAAACACCATATATTTT.

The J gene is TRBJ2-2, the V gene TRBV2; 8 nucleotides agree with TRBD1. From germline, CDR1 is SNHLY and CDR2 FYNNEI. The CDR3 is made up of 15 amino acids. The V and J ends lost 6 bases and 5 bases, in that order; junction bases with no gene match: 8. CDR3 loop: CASRTDRGYTGELFF. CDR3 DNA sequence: TGTGCCAGCAGAACAGACAGGGGTTATACCGGGGAGCTGTTTTTT.

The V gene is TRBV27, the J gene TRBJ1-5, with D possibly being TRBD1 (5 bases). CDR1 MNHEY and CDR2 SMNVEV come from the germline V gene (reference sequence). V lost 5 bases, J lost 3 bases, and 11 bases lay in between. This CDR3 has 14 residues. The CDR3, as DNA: TGTGCCAGCAGTCCGACAGAAATCAATCAGCCCCAGCATTTT. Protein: CASSPTEINQPQHF.

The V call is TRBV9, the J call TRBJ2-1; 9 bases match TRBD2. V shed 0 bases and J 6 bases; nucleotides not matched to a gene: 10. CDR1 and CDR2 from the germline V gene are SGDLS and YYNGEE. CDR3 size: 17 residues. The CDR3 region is CASSVAKGGRASNEQFF. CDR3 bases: TGTGCCAGCAGCGTAGCTAAAGGCGGGAGGGCCTCCAATGAGCAGTTCTTC. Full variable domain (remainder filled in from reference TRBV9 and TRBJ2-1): DSGVTQTPKHLITATGQRVTLRCSPRSGDLSVYWYQQSLDQGLQFLIQYYNGEERAKGNILERFSAQQFPDLHSELNLSSLELGDSALYFCASSVAKGGRASNEQFFGPGTRLTVL.

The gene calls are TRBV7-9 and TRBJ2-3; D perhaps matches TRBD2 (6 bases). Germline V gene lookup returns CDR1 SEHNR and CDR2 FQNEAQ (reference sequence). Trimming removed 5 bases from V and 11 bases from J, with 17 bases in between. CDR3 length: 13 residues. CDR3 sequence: CASSPDGGSVQYF. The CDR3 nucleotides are TGTGCCAGCAGCCCCGACGGAGGGAGCGTGCAGTATTTT.

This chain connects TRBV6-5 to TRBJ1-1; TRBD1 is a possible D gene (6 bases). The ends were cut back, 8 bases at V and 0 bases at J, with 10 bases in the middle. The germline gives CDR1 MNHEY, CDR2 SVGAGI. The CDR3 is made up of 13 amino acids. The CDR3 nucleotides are TGTGCCAGCTCGGACAGTTTGAACACTGAAGCTTTCTTT. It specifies CASSDSLNTEAFF.